The clone carrying this T cell receptor beta chain was counted many times. TCRdb re-derived calls from the RT-PCR reads in MiXCR, one entry per CDR3 protein. The sample consists of some 880,000 distinct CDR3 sequences, more than 15% of them appearing once. With V trimmed by 3 bases and J by 0 bases, 3 bases remained unmatched. The CDR3 sequence is 16 residues long. CDR1 KGHDR and CDR2 SFDVKD come from the germline V gene. The data were obtained in a study of patients and donors after allogeneic stem cell transplantation. The V gene is TRBV24-1, the J gene TRBJ2-1; 8 bases are shared with TRBD1. The sequencing input was blood, either unsorted or a sorted T cell fraction (not recorded which). The receptor's source is a human donor who was either an allogeneic HSCT recipient or a stem cell or donor lymphocyte infusion donor (not recorded which). It is not recorded whose cells these are; they may come from a transplant donor. The CDR3 nucleotides read TGTGCCACCAGTGATCCAGACAGGGGCTCCTACAATGAGCAGTTCTTC. This translates into CATSDPDRGSYNEQFF.